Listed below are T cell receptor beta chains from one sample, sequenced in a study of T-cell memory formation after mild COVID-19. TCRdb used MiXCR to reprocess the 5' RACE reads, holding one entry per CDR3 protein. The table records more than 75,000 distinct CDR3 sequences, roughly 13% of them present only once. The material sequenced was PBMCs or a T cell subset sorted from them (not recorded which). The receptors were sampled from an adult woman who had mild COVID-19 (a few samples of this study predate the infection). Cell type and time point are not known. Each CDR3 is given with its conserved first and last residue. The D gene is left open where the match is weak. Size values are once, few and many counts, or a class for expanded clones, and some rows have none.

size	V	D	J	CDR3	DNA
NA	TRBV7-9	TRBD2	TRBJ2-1	CASSLAGGDNEQFF	TGTGCCAGCAGCTTGGCGGGAGGCGACAATGAGCAGTTCTTC
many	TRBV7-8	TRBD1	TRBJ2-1	CASSSLYRGSYNEQFF	TGTGCCAGCAGCTCCCTCTACAGGGGTTCCTACAATGAGCAGTTCTTC
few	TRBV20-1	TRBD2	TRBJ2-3	CSAIPGASGRLRTDTQYF	TGCAGTGCTATCCCCGGGGCTAGCGGGAGACTTCGCACAGATACGCAGTATTTT
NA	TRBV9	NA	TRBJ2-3	CASSGYTDTQYF	TGTGCCAGCAGCGGGTACACAGATACGCAGTATTTT
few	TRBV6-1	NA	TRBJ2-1	CASSAGGAPQQFF	TGTGCCAGCAGTGCTGGGGGGGCACCTCAGCAGTTCTTC
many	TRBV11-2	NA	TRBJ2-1	CASSQDFNEQFF	TGTGCCAGCAGCCAGGACTTCAATGAGCAGTTCTTC
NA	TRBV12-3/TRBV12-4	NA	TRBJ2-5	CASSLNHGVETQYF	TGTGCCAGCAGTTTAAATCACGGGGTTGAGACCCAGTACTTC
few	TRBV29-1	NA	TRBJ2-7	CSGHGLVGEQYF	TGCAGCGGTCACGGCCTGGTCGGCGAGCAGTACTTC
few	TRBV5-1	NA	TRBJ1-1	CASSLDFGAGTEAFF	TGCGCCAGCAGCTTGGATTTTGGTGCGGGCACTGAAGCTTTCTTT
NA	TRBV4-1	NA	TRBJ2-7	CASSQPQDSYEQYF	TGCGCCAGCAGCCAACCCCAGGACAGCTACGAGCAGTACTTC
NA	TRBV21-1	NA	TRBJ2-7	CASPAGENCSYEQYF	TGTGCCAGCCCCGCTGGGGAGAATTGCTCCTACGAGCAGTACTTC
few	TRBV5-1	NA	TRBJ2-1	CASRSRDGPTYNEQFF	TGCGCCAGCAGAAGCCGGGACGGTCCCACCTACAATGAGCAGTTCTTC
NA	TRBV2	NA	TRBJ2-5	CASSESTGETQYF	TGTGCCAGCAGTGAATCGACGGGAGAGACCCAGTACTTC
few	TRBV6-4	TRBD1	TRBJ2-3	CASSEGQGDTDTQYF	TGTGCCAGCAGTGAAGGTCAGGGGGATACAGATACGCAGTATTTT
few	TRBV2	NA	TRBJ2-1	CASSTTTGLKQFF	TGTGCCAGCAGTACGACAACGGGGCTCAAGCAGTTCTTC
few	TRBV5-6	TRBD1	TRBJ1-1	CASSRGTGGAEAFF	TGTGCCAGCAGTCGTGGGACAGGGGGGGCTGAAGCTTTCTTT
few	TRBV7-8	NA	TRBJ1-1	CASSSPGLGTEAFF	TGTGCCAGCAGCTCACCTGGCCTGGGGACTGAAGCTTTCTTT
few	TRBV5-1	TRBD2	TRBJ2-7	CASSLTSANSYEQYF	TGCGCCAGCAGTCTGACTAGCGCCAACTCCTACGAGCAGTACTTC
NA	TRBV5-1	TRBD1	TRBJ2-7	CASSSRQGGPYEQYF	TGCGCCAGCAGCTCTCGACAGGGTGGGCCCTACGAGCAGTACTTC
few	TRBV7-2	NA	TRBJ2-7	CASSLGLLYEQYF	TGTGCCAGCAGCTTAGGGCTTCTCTACGAGCAGTACTTC
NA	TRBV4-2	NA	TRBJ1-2	CASSQGQTDYGYTF	TGTGCCAGCAGCCAAGGACAGACGGACTATGGCTACACCTTC
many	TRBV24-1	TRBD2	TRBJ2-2	CATSDSSSGGFTGELFF	TGTGCCACCAGTGATTCCTCGAGCGGGGGGTTCACCGGGGAGCTGTTTTTT
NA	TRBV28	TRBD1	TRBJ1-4	CASLDRVDEKLFF	TGTGCCAGCTTAGACAGGGTCGATGAAAAACTGTTTTTT
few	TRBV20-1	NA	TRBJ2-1	CSARDIRLLNEQFF	TGCAGTGCTAGAGATATACGGCTGCTCAATGAGCAGTTCTTC
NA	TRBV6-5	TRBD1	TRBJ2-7	CASSYGTGNYEQYF	TGTGCCAGCAGTTACGGGACAGGGAACTACGAGCAGTACTTC
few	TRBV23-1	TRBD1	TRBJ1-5	CASSSDRVPYSNQPQHF	TGCGCCAGCAGTTCCGACAGGGTCCCCTATAGCAATCAGCCCCAGCATTTT
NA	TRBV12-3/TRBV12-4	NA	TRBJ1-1	CASSPIRRVGTEAFF	TGTGCCAGCAGCCCTATTCGTCGGGTGGGAACTGAAGCTTTCTTT
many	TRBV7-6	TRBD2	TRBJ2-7	CASSRDGTSGNEQYF	TGTGCCAGCAGCCGTGACGGCACTAGCGGCAACGAGCAGTACTTC
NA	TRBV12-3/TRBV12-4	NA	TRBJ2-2	CASRQDTGELFF	TGTGCCAGCAGACAAGACACCGGGGAGCTGTTTTTT
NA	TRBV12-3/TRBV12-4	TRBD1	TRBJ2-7	CASSHTWDREGEQYF	TGTGCCAGCAGCCATACCTGGGACAGGGAGGGCGAGCAGTACTTC
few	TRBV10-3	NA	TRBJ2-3	CAISVLDLDTQYF	TGTGCCATCAGTGTTCTGGATCTAGATACGCAGTATTTT
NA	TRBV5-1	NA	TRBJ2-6	CASSLPTDPGANVLTF	TGCGCCAGCAGCTTGCCGACAGACCCTGGGGCCAACGTCCTGACTTTC
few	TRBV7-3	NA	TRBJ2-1	CASSPVVGANNEQFF	TGTGCCAGCAGCCCGGTGGTGGGGGCGAACAATGAGCAGTTCTTC
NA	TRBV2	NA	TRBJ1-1	CASSETEAFF	TGTGCCAGCAGTGAAACTGAAGCTTTCTTT
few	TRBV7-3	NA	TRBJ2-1	CASSLSGGGNEQFF	TGTGCCAGCAGCTTAAGTGGGGGAGGCAATGAGCAGTTCTTC
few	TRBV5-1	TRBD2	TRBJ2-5	CASSLSLAGVLETQYF	TGCGCCAGCAGCTTGTCACTAGCGGGGGTATTAGAGACCCAGTACTTC
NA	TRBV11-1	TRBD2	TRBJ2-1	CASSLGRLAGWGNEQFF	TGTGCCAGCAGCTTAGGCCGACTAGCGGGATGGGGGAATGAGCAGTTCTTC
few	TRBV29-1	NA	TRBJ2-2	CSVQGTAGLMAGELFF	TGCAGCGTTCAGGGGACCGCAGGGCTCATGGCCGGGGAGCTGTTTTTT
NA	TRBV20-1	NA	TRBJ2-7	CSARQSPGQGAYEQYF	TGCAGTGCTAGGCAATCTCCCGGGCAAGGGGCCTACGAGCAGTACTTC
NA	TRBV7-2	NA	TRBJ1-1	CASSSLYGEAFF	TGTGCCAGCAGCTCCCTATATGGGGAAGCTTTCTTT
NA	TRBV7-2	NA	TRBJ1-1	CASSLEAVRNTEAFF	TGTGCCAGCAGCTTGGAGGCAGTGAGGAACACTGAAGCTTTCTTT
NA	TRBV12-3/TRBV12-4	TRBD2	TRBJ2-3	CASSGGTSGGARDTQYF	TGTGCCAGCAGTGGAGGGACTAGCGGGGGGGCTCGGGATACGCAGTATTTT
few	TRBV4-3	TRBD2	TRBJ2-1	CASSQGTSGNDEQFF	TGCGCCAGCAGCCAGGGGACTAGCGGGAACGATGAGCAGTTCTTC
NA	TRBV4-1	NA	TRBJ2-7	CASSQFQATGRGQYF	TGCGCCAGCAGCCAATTCCAGGCGACAGGGCGGGGGCAGTACTTC